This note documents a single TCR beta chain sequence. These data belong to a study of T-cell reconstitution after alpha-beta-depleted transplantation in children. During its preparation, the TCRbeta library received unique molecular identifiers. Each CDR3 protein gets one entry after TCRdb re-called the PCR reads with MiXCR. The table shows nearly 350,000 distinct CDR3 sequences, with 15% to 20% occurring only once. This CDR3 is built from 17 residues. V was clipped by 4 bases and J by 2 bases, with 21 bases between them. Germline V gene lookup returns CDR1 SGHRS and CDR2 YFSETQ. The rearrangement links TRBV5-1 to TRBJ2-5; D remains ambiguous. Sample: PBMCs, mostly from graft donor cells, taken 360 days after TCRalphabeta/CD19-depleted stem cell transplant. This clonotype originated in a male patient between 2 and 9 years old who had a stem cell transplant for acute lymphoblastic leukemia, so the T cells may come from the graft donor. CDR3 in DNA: TGCGCCAGCAGCCCCTGGATTGCCCAGGCGATTCAAGAGACCCAGTACTTC. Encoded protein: CASSPWIAQAIQETQYF.